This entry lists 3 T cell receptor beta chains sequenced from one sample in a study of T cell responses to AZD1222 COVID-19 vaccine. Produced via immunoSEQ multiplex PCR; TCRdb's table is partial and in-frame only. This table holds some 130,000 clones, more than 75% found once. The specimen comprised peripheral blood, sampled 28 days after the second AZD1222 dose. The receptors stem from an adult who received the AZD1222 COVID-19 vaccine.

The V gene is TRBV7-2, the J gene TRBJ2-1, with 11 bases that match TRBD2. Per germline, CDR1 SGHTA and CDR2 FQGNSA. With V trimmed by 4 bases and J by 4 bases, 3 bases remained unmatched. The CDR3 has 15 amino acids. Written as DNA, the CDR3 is TGTGCCAGCAGCTCCCGACTAGCGGGGTACAATGAGCAGTTCTTC. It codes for CASSSRLAGYNEQFF. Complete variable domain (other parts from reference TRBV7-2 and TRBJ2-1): GAGVSQSPSNKVTEKGKDVELRCDPISGHTALYWYRQSLGQGLEFLIYFQGNSAPDKSGLPSDRFSAERTGGSVSTLTIQRTQQEDSAVYLCASSSRLAGYNEQFFGPGTRLTVL.

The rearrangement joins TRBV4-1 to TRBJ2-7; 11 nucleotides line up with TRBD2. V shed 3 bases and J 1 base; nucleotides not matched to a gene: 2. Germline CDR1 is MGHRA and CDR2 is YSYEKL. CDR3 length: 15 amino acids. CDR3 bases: TGCGCCAGCAGCCACATAGCGGGAGGGTCCTACGAGCAGTACTTC. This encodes CASSHIAGGSYEQYF.

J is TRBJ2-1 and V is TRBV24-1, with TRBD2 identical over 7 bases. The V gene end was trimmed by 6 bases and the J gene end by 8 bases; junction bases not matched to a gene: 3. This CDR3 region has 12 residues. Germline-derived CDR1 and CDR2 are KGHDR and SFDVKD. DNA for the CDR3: TGTGCCACCAGTACTAGCGAGGATGAGCAGTTCTTC. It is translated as CATSTSEDEQFF.